This T cell receptor (beta chain) is drawn from a study of blood T cell repertoires in COVID-19. The length of the CDR3 is 13 residues. With 0 bases removed from V and 4 bases from J, the gap between germline ends came to 7 bases. Per germline, CDR1 GTSNPN and CDR2 SVGIG (reference sequence). Data came from immunoSEQ multiplex PCR; TCRdb stores just in-frame clones and leaves some out. Of approximately 260,000 clones in the sample, around 85% are singletons; the top ten hold 11%. This clone was recorded a few times. Other DNA sequences in the sample encode the same CDR3. J is TRBJ1-5 and V is TRBV30; D remains ambiguous. This TCR was recovered from a woman in her seventies with acute or convalescent COVID-19. The specimen was peripheral blood. The CDR3 DNA follows: TGTGCCTGGAGTGTGAGTTCTAATCAGCCCCAGCATTTT. It translates to CAWSVSSNQPQHF.